Following are 14 T cell receptor beta chains from one sample sequenced in a study of OX40 agonist ivuxolimab in advanced cancers. The repertoire was sequenced with immunoSEQ multiplex PCR; TCRdb's copy has only in-frame clones and lacks some. This table holds around 25,000 clones, 83% found once. Sequencing used CD4+ or CD8+ T cells sorted from blood, obtained in a trial of the OX40 agonist ivuxolimab. All receptors come from an adult with an advanced solid tumor such as melanoma, head and neck, liver or kidney cancer.

The V and J genes are TRBV7-9 and TRBJ2-7; no clear D. From germline, CDR1 is SEHNR and CDR2 FQNEAQ (reference sequence). V was cut by 5 bases and J by 6 bases, with 14 bases left in between. CDR3 size: 13 residues. The CDR3 nucleotides read TGTGCCAGCAGCCCAGAGGTCGGAACCGAGCAGTACTTC. Protein sequence: CASSPEVGTEQYF.

V is TRBV11-2 and J is TRBJ1-2; D remains unclear. The germline CDR1 and CDR2 sequences are SGHAT and FQNNGV. Trimming pared 0 bases from V and 4 bases from J, leaving 3 bases between. This CDR3 has 12 amino acids. CDR3 bases: TGTGCCAGCAGCTTAGATGGCTATGGCTACACCTTC. Encoded protein: CASSLDGYGYTF.

This CDR3 is CASTTGNYGYTF. The DNA of the CDR3 is TGTGCCAGTACGACAGGGAACTATGGCTACACCTTC. This sequence joins TRBV19 and TRBJ1-2, with 7 bases aligning to TRBD1. This CDR3 region has 12 residues. J gave up 2 bases and V 7 bases, and 1 base lay outside the gene matches. Germline V gene sequence: CDR1 LNHDA, CDR2 SQIVND (reference sequence).

The V and J genes are TRBV30 and TRBJ1-6; D is undetermined. Per germline, CDR1 GTSNPN and CDR2 SVGIG (reference sequence). This CDR3 has 12 residues. The V end lost 1 base, the J end lost 8 bases, and 6 bases lay between the germline ends. CDR3 residues: CAWSASYSPLHF. The CDR3 DNA follows: TGTGCCTGGAGTGCCTCCTATTCACCCCTCCACTTT.

This clone was observed a handful of times. This sample includes further DNA sequences coding for the same CDR3. V usage is TRBV6-5 and J usage is TRBJ2-7; D not resolved. The germline V and J ends were trimmed by 2 bases and 5 bases, with 10 bases remaining between them. Looked up from germline, CDR1 is MNHEY and CDR2 is SVGAGI. The CDR3 consists of 13 residues. The CDR3 DNA follows: TGTGCCAGCAGTTACCCGGGCGGCGACGAGCAGTACTTC. Amino acids: CASSYPGGDEQYF.

The genes are TRBV28 and TRBJ2-2; 10 bases map to TRBD2. The J segment lost 2 bases and the V segment lost 6 bases, leaving 3 bases of the junction unmatched. CDR1 is MDHEN, CDR2 SYDVKM, per germline. The CDR3 covers 15 residues. The CDR3 protein is CASRLAGINTGELFF. The DNA of the CDR3 is TGTGCCAGCAGACTAGCGGGGATAAACACCGGGGAGCTGTTTTTT. The variable domain in full, completed from reference TRBV28 and TRBJ2-2, reads DVKVTQSSRYLVKRTGEKVFLECVQDMDHENMFWYRQDPGLGLRLIYFSYDVKMKEKGDIPEGYSVSREKKERFSLILESASTNQTSMYLCASRLAGINTGELFFGEGSRLTVL.

This rearrangement joins TRBV5-4 to TRBJ1-1; 10 bases are shared with TRBD1. The germline CDR1 and CDR2 sequences are SGHNT and YYREEE (reference sequence). J was trimmed by 7 bases and V by 4 bases; bases with no gene match: 13. The CDR3 has 16 residues. The CDR3 DNA follows: TGTGCCAGCAGCACGACAGGGGGCGCGTTAGGTATTGAAGCTTTCTTT. Protein: CASSTTGGALGIEAFF. The complete variable domain, with remaining parts taken from reference TRBV5-4 and TRBJ1-1, reads ETGVTQSPTHLIKTRGQQVTLRCSSQSGHNTVSWYQQALGQGPQFIFQYYREEENGRGNFPPRFSGLQFPNYSSELNVNALELDDSALYLCASSTTGGALGIEAFFGQGTRLTVV.

This chain connects TRBV5-4 to TRBJ2-7; weak D call: TRBD2 (6 bases). V was clipped by 1 base and J by 2 bases, with 19 bases between them. This CDR3 contains 17 residues. Germline V lookup: CDR1 SGHNT, CDR2 YYREEE (reference sequence). CDR3 sequence: CASSLSWGDGNPYEQYF. The CDR3 coding sequence is TGTGCCAGCAGCTTGTCATGGGGGGACGGCAACCCCTACGAGCAGTACTTC.

This chain connects TRBV27 to TRBJ2-2, with D possibly matching TRBD1 (5 bases). V was trimmed by 3 bases and J by 6 bases, leaving 11 bases between them. The CDR3 runs 14 residues. Germline-derived CDR1 and CDR2 are MNHEY and SMNVEV (reference sequence). The CDR3 DNA reads as TGTGCCAGCAGTTTGGAAGGGGCGGCCGGGGAGCTGTTTTTT. Its protein is CASSLEGAAGELFF.

The rearrangement links TRBV2 to TRBJ1-2, with TRBD1 matching over 7 bases. The CDR3 is 15 amino acids. The germline gives CDR1 SNHLY, CDR2 FYNNEI. Trimming removed 4 bases from V and 7 bases from J; junction bases left unmatched: 12. The DNA of the CDR3 is TGTGCCAGCAGTGCCCCCAGGGGGGGGGCTGTTGGCTACACCTTC. This codes for CASSAPRGGAVGYTF.

This clone was seen a few times. V usage is TRBV4-1 and J usage is TRBJ1-2; D might be TRBD1 (5 bases). This CDR3 comprises 17 residues. The V end lost 4 bases, the J end lost 4 bases, and 22 bases lay between the germline ends. Germline V gene data show CDR1 as MGHRA and CDR2 as YSYEKL. The CDR3 coding sequence is TGCGCCAGCAGCCCCCAGGGTCAGAAAAGGGATGGCTATGGCTACACCTTC. Encoded protein: CASSPQGQKRDGYGYTF.

The rearrangement uses TRBV10-1 and TRBJ2-7, with D possibly being TRBD2 (5 bases). Germline-derived CDR1 and CDR2 are WNHNN and SYGVQD (reference sequence). V shed 6 bases and J shed 4 bases, with 10 bases lying between them. The CDR3 has 12 residues. CDR3 region: CASRVLEYEQYF. The CDR3, as DNA: TGCGCCAGCAGAGTACTAGAATACGAGCAGTACTTC.

The V and J genes are TRBV5-6 and TRBJ1-6, with 9 nucleotides matching TRBD1. Trimming took 0 bases from V and 8 from J; bases not matched to a gene: 3. The CDR3 runs to 15 residues. Germline values: CDR1 SGHDT, CDR2 YYEEEE. This CDR3 reads CASSLGGQGDSPLHF. The DNA of the CDR3 is TGTGCCAGCAGCTTGGGGGGACAGGGCGATTCACCCCTCCACTTT.

Note on this clone: The sample has other DNA sequences that encode this CDR3 too. Here the CDR3 reads CASSLSKGSYEQYF. The CDR3 DNA reads TGTGCCAGCAGTTTGAGCAAGGGGTCCTACGAGCAGTACTTC. V and J are TRBV27 and TRBJ2-7; maybe TRBD1 (5 bases). V gave up 3 bases and J gave up 1 base, with 10 bases separating them. CDR3 length: 14 residues. Germline V gene sequence: CDR1 MNHEY, CDR2 SMNVEV (reference sequence).